The sequence of this TCR beta chain was determined in a study of metastatic and nonmetastatic thyroid tumors. At the level of the study: Across blood and tumor or nodule tissue, repertoires from malignant and benign thyroid patients were compared with one another.

V was shortened by 5 bases and J by 2 bases, with 10 bases between the two germline ends. The V gene's germline CDR1 is SNHLY and CDR2 FYNNEI. The CDR3 contains 15 residues. Study results and limitations: Significantly higher TCR beta diversity was reportedly seen in malignant thyroid tumors than benign nodules, in blood and tumor.

Thyroid surgery was preceded by no treatment in any patient. This clone was seen at least ten times. As yet, its antigen is unknown. Per the original data handling: CDR3 was compared across clinicopathological groups, and the resulting differences were used to build a distant-metastasis classifier for papillary thyroid cancer. TCRdb reanalyzed the PCR reads via MiXCR. The V and J calls and clone size come from TCRdb's table, not from the authors' own analysis. This table holds almost 70,000 clones, approximately 15% found once. The receptor was isolated from a male donor with papillary thyroid cancer or a benign thyroid nodule (not recorded which). Some clones in this sample may be carry-over from other donors' samples. The chain has TRBV2 and TRBJ2-6; no clear D gene. Sequencing input: blood. Written as DNA, the CDR3 is TGTGCCAGCAGTTTGGACGGAGCTGGGGCCAACGTCCTGACTTTC. This gives the protein CASSLDGAGANVLTF.